The 8 T cell receptor beta chains presented below share a single source sample, sequenced in a study of Ad26.COV2.S vaccination and SARS-CoV-2 variants. The treatment: over 15 received Ad26.COV2.S at low or high dose, single or two shots; about 5 received placebo; per-sample allocation not given. Specimens were obtained on day 63 following the first vaccine or placebo injection. Only in-frame clones appear in the TCRdb table, and some are missing; sequencing was by immunoSEQ multiplex PCR. The sample lists about 220,000 clones; over 75% were seen once. The sample here was peripheral blood, taken in a trial of Ad26.COV2.S vaccine versus placebo. These receptors all stem from a person aged 18-60 years who received the Ad26.COV2.S COVID-19 vaccine or a placebo.

This chain connects TRBV18 to TRBJ2-7; no reliable D call. The CDR3 runs to 14 residues. Germline V gene sequence: CDR1 KGHSH, CDR2 LQKENI. V lost 5 bases, J lost 5 bases, and 16 bases lay in between. CDR3 bases: TGTGCCAGCTCAGCTGGGCCAGTCCCGGACGAGCAGTACTTC. Its translation: CASSAGPVPDEQYF.

V gene TRBV15 combines with J gene TRBJ2-2, with 8 bases matching TRBD1. The germline gives CDR1 LNHNV, CDR2 YYDKDF (reference sequence). This CDR3 is 13 amino acids long. V shed 5 bases and J 7 bases; nucleotides not matched to a gene: 3. The CDR3 sequence: CATSGQGGGELFF. The CDR3 coding sequence is TGTGCCACCAGCGGACAGGGAGGCGGGGAGCTGTTTTTT.

This clone was detected only a few times. The chain recombines TRBV11-2 with TRBJ2-7, with TRBD2 matching over 12 bases. V lost 0 bases to trimming and J lost 6 bases; unmatched junction nucleotides: 3. Germline loops: CDR1 SGHAT, CDR2 FQNNGV. The CDR3 length is 15 residues. The CDR3 loop is CASSLDLAGGLEQYF. Here the CDR3 DNA reads TGTGCCAGCAGCTTAGATCTAGCGGGGGGGCTCGAGCAGTACTTC.

The chain employs TRBV5-1 and TRBJ2-1, with D possibly TRBD1 on 6 matching bases. CDR1 is SGHRS, CDR2 YFSETQ, per germline. V was cut by 4 bases and J by 6 bases, with 14 bases left in between. The CDR3 consists of 14 residues. The CDR3 sequence: CASSPGQQANEQFF. The CDR3 bases are TGCGCCAGCAGCCCCGGACAGCAGGCCAATGAGCAGTTCTTC.

The genes are TRBV13 and TRBJ2-1, with D possibly being TRBD2 (7 bases). V lost 7 bases to trimming and J lost 2 bases, with 15 bases between them. The CDR3 consists of 15 residues. Germline V gene sequence: CDR1 PRHDT, CDR2 FYEKMQ (reference sequence). The CDR3 reads CASTEGGAAYNEQFF. The CDR3 DNA reads as TGTGCCAGCACGGAGGGGGGGGCTGCCTACAATGAGCAGTTCTTC.

This CDR3 reads CASSPLVSSYEQYF. The CDR3 bases are TGTGCCAGCAGCCCACTTGTTAGCTCCTACGAGCAGTACTTC. The rearrangement uses TRBV5-5 and TRBJ2-7; D ambiguous. CDR1 SGHKS and CDR2 YYEKEE come from the germline V gene (reference sequence). The CDR3 covers 14 residues. V shed 4 bases and J shed 0 bases, with 11 bases lying between them.

The chain uses TRBV5-5 and TRBJ2-2; unclear D gene. The CDR3 extends over 17 amino acids. Germline CDR1 SGHKS, CDR2 YYEKEE (reference sequence). Between the trimmed V and J ends, which lost 0 bases and 6 bases, there was a span of 18 bases. CDR3 coding DNA: TGTGCCAGCAGCTTGGCGGTAGCCCCATATGTCGCCGGGGAGCTGTTTTTT. This encodes CASSLAVAPYVAGELFF.

The chain joins TRBV29-1 to TRBJ1-1, with TRBD1 as a possible D gene (5 bases). Germline assignment: CDR1 SQVTM and CDR2 ANQGSEA. CDR3 length: 16 amino acids. V lost 6 bases and J lost 1, with 21 bases in between. The CDR3 loop reads CSVAASWGRSNTEAFF. The CDR3 DNA follows: TGCAGCGTGGCGGCATCCTGGGGGAGGTCGAACACTGAAGCTTTCTTT.